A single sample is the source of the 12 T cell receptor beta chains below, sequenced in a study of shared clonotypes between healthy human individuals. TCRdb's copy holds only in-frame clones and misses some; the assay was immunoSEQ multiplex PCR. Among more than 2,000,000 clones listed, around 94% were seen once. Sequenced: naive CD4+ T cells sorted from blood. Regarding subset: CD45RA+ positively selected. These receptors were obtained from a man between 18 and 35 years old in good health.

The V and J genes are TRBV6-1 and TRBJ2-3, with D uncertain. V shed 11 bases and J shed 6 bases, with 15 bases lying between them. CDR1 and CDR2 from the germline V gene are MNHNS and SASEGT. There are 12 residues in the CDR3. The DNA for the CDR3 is TGTGCCTCCAGTAGGGTAACGGATACGCAGTATTTT. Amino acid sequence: CASSRVTDTQYF.

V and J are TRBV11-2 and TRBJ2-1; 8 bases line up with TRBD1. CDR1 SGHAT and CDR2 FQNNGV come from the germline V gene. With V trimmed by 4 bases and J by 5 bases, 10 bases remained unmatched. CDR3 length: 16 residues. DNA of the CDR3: TGTGCCAGCAGCTCAAGGACAGGGTGGTATGACAATGAGCAGTTCTTC. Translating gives CASSSRTGWYDNEQFF.

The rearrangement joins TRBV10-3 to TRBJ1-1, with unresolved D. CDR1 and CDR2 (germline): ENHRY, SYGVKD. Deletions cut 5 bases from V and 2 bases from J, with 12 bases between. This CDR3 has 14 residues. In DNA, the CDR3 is TGTGCCATCAGTACAGCTCAGCTCAACACTGAAGCTTTCTTT. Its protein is CAISTAQLNTEAFF.

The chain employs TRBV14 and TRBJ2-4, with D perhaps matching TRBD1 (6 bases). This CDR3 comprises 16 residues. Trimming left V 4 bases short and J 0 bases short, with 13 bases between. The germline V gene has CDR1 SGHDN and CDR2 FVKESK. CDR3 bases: TGTGCCAGCAGCCCCGGGACAACCATAGCCAAAAACATTCAGTACTTC. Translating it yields CASSPGTTIAKNIQYF.

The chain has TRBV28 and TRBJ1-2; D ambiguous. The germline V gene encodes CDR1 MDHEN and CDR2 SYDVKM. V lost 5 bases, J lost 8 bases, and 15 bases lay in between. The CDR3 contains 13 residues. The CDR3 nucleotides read TGTGCCAGCAGTGTGCCCGGAGGGCAAGGCTACACCTTC. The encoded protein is CASSVPGGQGYTF.

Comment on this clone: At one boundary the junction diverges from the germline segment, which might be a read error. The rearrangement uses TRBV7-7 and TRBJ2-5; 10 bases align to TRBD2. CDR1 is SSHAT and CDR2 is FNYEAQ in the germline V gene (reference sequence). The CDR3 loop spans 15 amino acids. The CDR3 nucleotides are TGTGCTAGCAGCTTAGCACCGACTAGCGGGGAGACCCAGTACTTC. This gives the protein CASSLAPTSGETQYF.

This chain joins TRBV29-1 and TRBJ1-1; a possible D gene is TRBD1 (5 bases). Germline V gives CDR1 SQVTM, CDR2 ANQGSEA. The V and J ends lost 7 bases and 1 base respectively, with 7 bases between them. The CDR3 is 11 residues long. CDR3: CSAGTNTEAFF. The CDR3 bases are TGCAGCGCCGGGACGAACACTGAAGCTTTCTTT.

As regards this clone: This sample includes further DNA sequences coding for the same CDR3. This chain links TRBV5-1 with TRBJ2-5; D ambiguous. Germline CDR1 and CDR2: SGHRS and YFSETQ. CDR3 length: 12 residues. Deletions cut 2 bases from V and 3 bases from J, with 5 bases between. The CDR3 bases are TGCGCCAGCAGCTTAACGGAAGAGACCCAGTACTTC. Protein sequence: CASSLTEETQYF. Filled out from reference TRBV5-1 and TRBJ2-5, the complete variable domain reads KAGVTQTPRYLIKTRGQQVTLSCSPISGHRSVSWYQQTPGQGLQFLFEYFSETQRNKGNFPGRFSGRQFSNSRSEMNVSTLELGDSALYLCASSLTEETQYFGPGTRLLVL.

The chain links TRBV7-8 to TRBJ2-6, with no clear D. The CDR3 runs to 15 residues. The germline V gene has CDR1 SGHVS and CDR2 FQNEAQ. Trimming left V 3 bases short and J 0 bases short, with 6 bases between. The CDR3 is CASSFGSSGANVLTF. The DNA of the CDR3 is TGTGCCAGCAGCTTCGGTAGCTCTGGGGCCAACGTCCTGACTTTC. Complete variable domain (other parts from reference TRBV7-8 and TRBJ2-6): GAGVSQSPRYKVAKRGQDVALRCDPISGHVSLFWYQQALGQGPEFLTYFQNEAQLDKSGLPSDRFFAERPEGSVSTLKIQRTQQEDSAVYLCASSFGSSGANVLTFGAGSRLTVL.

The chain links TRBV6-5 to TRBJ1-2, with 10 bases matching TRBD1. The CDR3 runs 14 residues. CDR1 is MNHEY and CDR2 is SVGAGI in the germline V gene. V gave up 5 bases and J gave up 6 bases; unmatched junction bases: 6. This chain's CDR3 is CASSRTGGSDGYTF. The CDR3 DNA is TGTGCCAGCAGTCGGACAGGGGGTTCAGATGGCTACACCTTC.

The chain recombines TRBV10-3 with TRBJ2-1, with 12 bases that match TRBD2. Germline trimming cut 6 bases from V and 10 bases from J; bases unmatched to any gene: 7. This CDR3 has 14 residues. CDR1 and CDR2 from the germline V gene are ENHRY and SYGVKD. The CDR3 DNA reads TGTGCCATCAGCCAACTAGCGGGAGGATACGAGCAGTTCTTC. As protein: CAISQLAGGYEQFF.

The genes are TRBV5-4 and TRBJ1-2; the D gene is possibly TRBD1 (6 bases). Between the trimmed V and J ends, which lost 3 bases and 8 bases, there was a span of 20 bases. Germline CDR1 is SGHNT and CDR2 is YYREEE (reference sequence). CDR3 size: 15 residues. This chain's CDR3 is CASSSSWDIRDGYTF. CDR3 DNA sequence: TGTGCCAGCAGCTCATCCTGGGACATCCGCGACGGCTACACCTTC.